This is a list of T cell receptor beta chains from one sample in a study of T cells in Graves' hyperthyroidism and ophthalmopathy. TCRdb ran MiXCR on the multiplex PCR reads and lists one entry per CDR3 protein. Counted here are under 800,000 distinct CDR3 sequences, 14% occurring once; the ten biggest clones make up more than 8.5%. Material for sequencing was blood. Receptors originate from a woman under 30 with Graves' hyperthyroidism. CDR3s include the opening cysteine and the closing phenylalanine or tryptophan. D genes are given only for firm matches. Part of the rows lack a size; the others show once, few, many or a class for expanded clones.

d_gene	v_gene	j_gene	abundance	CDR3nt	CDR3aa
-	TRBV20-1	TRBJ1-1	many	TGCAGTGCTCGCCATAGACAGAACACTGAAGCTTTCTTT	CSARHRQNTEAFF
-	TRBV4-1	TRBJ2-7	few	TGCGCCAGCAGCTCTGACACGTTCTACGAGCAGTACTTC	CASSSDTFYEQYF
-	TRBV3-1	TRBJ1-1	-	TGTGCCAGCAGCCAAGAAAACAGATTGAACACTGAAGCTTTCTTT	CASSQENRLNTEAFF
TRBD2	TRBV7-9	TRBJ2-1	-	TGTGCCAGCAGCACCGGACTAGCGGGCCTCTCCTACAATGAGCAGTTCTTC	CASSTGLAGLSYNEQFF
-	TRBV20-1	TRBJ2-7	few	TGCAGTGCTCGGGAGCGCTACGAGCAGTACTTC	CSARERYEQYF
TRBD2	TRBV19	TRBJ2-1	-	TGTGCCAGTAGTATATTTGGACTAGAGCATGAGCAGTTCTTC	CASSIFGLEHEQFF
TRBD2	TRBV7-9	TRBJ2-5	-	TGTGCCAGCAGCTTAAGGCGACTAGCGGGAGGAGAGGAACAAGAGACCCAGTACTTC	CASSLRRLAGGEEQETQYF
-	TRBV3-1	TRBJ1-3	-	TGTGCCAGCAGCTCCTGGCGGACGGACTCTGGAAACACCATATATTTT	CASSSWRTDSGNTIYF
-	TRBV30	TRBJ2-3	many	TGTGCCTGGAGTTTCGGGGGAGACACAGATACGCAGTATTTT	CAWSFGGDTDTQYF
-	TRBV7-9	TRBJ1-5	-	TGTGCCAGCAGCTTAGCGGGATTTACAGATACGCAGCATTTT	CASSLAGFTDTQHF
TRBD1	TRBV4-2	TRBJ2-3	-	TGTGCCAGCAGCCAAAGAACAGGGGACGCGCAGTATTTT	CASSQRTGDAQYF
TRBD2	TRBV19	TRBJ2-2	-	TGTGCCAGTACAGGACTAGCGGGAGCAACCGGGGAGCTGTTTTTT	CASTGLAGATGELFF
-	TRBV29-1	TRBJ1-1	-	TGCAGCGTTGAAGATCAAAGGGCTCGGGCTTTCTTT	CSVEDQRARAFF
-	TRBV7-9	TRBJ1-1	few	TGTGCCAGCAGCTTCCTCTTACTTCGAGGGGGACACACTGAAGCTTTCTTT	CASSFLLLRGGHTEAFF
-	TRBV6-1	TRBJ1-2	few	TGTGCCAGCAGTGAAGAGGGGGAGAACTATGGCTACACCTTC	CASSEEGENYGYTF
-	TRBV27	TRBJ2-5	many	TGTGCCAGCAGTTTGCGGGAGAGGGGGCAAGAGACCCAGTACTTC	CASSLRERGQETQYF
-	TRBV11-2	TRBJ1-1	-	TGTGCCAGCAGCTTTGTAAACAGGGTGAGGACTGAAGCTTTCTTT	CASSFVNRVRTEAFF
-	TRBV12-3/TRBV12-4	TRBJ2-2	-	TGTGCCAGCAGTCTATTTGCTGTCGGGGAGCTGTTTTTT	CASSLFAVGELFF
-	TRBV5-5	TRBJ2-1	many	TGTGCCAGCAGCTTCCGTCCCCTCATGGGGGGGGCGGATGAGCAGTTCTTC	CASSFRPLMGGADEQFF
-	TRBV7-9	TRBJ2-2	many	TGTGCCAGCAGCACTCTACGGGACCGGGTGAACACCGGGGAGCTGTTTTTT	CASSTLRDRVNTGELFF
-	TRBV9	TRBJ1-4	-	TGTGCCAGCAGCGTAGGCCAGGGTGCCGAAAAACTGTTTTTT	CASSVGQGAEKLFF
TRBD2	TRBV13	TRBJ2-7	many	TGTGCCAGCAGCAGGACTAGCGGGGCTGCCTACGAGCAGTACTTC	CASSRTSGAAYEQYF
-	TRBV19	TRBJ2-1	few	TGTGCCAGTAGCCTCCCTGCTCCTGAGCAGTTCTTC	CASSLPAPEQFF
-	TRBV3-1	TRBJ2-6	few	TGTGCCAGCAGCCAACCGGGACACATACTAAGAGGGGCCAACGTCCTGACTTTC	CASSQPGHILRGANVLTF
-	TRBV10-3	TRBJ1-3	-	TGTGCCATCGGAGCGACAGAGCATGGAAACACCATATATTTT	CAIGATEHGNTIYF
-	TRBV13	TRBJ2-1	few	TGTGCCAGCTTACAGGGACTTGGTGAGCAGTTCTTC	CASLQGLGEQFF
-	TRBV7-2	TRBJ2-5	many	TGTGCCAGCAGCCCTACGGGGACCCAGTACTTC	CASSPTGTQYF
-	TRBV7-9	TRBJ2-7	many	TGTGCCAGCAGCGTAAAAGAGAGCTACGAGCAGTACTTC	CASSVKESYEQYF
TRBD2	TRBV3-1	TRBJ2-7	many	TGTGCCAGCAGCCAAGGGGGGGTAGCGGGTCTCTACGAGCAGTACTTC	CASSQGGVAGLYEQYF
-	TRBV19	TRBJ2-1	-	TGTGCCACTGGGCTGAGACCTGAGCAGTTCTTC	CATGLRPEQFF
TRBD1	TRBV19	TRBJ1-1	-	TGTGCCAGTAGTATAGATACAGGGGAGAAAGCTTTCTTT	CASSIDTGEKAFF
TRBD1	TRBV5-6	TRBJ1-1	few	TGTGCCAGCAGCTGTTTACCGGGACAGGGTGACACTGAAGCTTTCTTT	CASSCLPGQGDTEAFF
-	TRBV29-1	TRBJ1-1	few	TGCAGCGTTATCCCAGTCTCCATGAACACTGAAGCTTTCTTT	CSVIPVSMNTEAFF
TRBD1	TRBV6-4	TRBJ2-1	few	TGTGCCAGCAGTGACTCCGGGACAGGCAACTACAATGAGCAGTTCTTC	CASSDSGTGNYNEQFF
-	TRBV28	TRBJ2-7	many	TGTGCCAGCAGTTTCGCTAGGGGGACCTACGAGCAGTACTTC	CASSFARGTYEQYF
-	TRBV7-2	TRBJ1-2	-	TGTGCCAGCAGCGTCGACAGGTCGGGAGGCTACACCTTC	CASSVDRSGGYTF